The 9 T cell receptor beta chains below all came from one sample that was sequenced in a study of T cells in Graves' hyperthyroidism and ophthalmopathy. What was amplified from RNA transcripts were TCR beta CDR3 regions. With the HTBI primer set, the TCR CDR3 went through a first round of RT-PCR. TCRdb recomputed calls from the multiplex PCR reads with MiXCR, one row per CDR3 protein. Of around 100,000 distinct CDR3 sequences in the sample, 47% are singletons; the top ten hold 26%. The sequencing input was blood. These receptors were collected from a man aged 40-49 years with Graves' hyperthyroidism.

About this clonotype itself: Possible read error: a much larger clone is one base away. The CDR3 reads CASSFQDRVANEQFF. CDR3 coding DNA: TGTGCCAGCAGCTTTCAGGACAGGGTTGCAAATGAGCAGTTCTTC. The chain is built from TRBV11-1 and TRBJ2-1, with TRBD1 identical over 8 bases. V dropped 3 bases and J dropped 7; count of bases not matched to a gene: 8. CDR3 length equals 15 residues. Germline values: CDR1 SGHAT, CDR2 FQDESV (reference sequence).

The rearrangement joins TRBV29-1 to TRBJ1-2; TRBD1 is a possible D gene (5 bases). From germline, CDR1 is SQVTM and CDR2 ANQGSEA. The CDR3 loop spans 12 amino acids. Trimming pared 7 bases from V and 4 bases from J, leaving 13 bases between. In DNA, the CDR3 is TGCAGCGAAGGGACCGGACGCTATGGCTACACCTTC. It translates to CSEGTGRYGYTF.

The V gene is TRBV7-3, the J gene TRBJ2-3; 9 bases align to TRBD2. Germline lookup yields CDR1 SGHTA and CDR2 FQGTGA. This CDR3 comprises 16 residues. Trimming cost V 5 bases and J 1 base; bases outside gene matches: 7. CDR3 amino acids: CASSLPTSGRTDTQYF. DNA of the CDR3: TGTGCCAGCAGCCTACCGACTAGCGGCCGCACAGATACGCAGTATTTT.

CDR3 DNA: TGCAGTGCTACCCCCGGGACTGAAGCTTTCTTT. This codes for CSATPGTEAFF. The chain employs TRBV20-1 and TRBJ1-1; D is ambiguous. The length of the CDR3 is 11 residues. Per the germline V gene, CDR1 is DFQATT and CDR2 is SNEGSKA (reference sequence). Trimming left V 4 bases short and J 5 bases short, with 8 bases between.

Concerning this clonotype: At one end, the junction sequence differs from germline, possibly due to a read error. This chain's CDR3 is CASSPRGDRGDYNEQSF. DNA of the CDR3: TGTGCCAGCAGCCCCAGGGGGGACAGGGGAGACTACAATGAGCAGTCCTTC. The J gene is TRBJ2-1, the V gene TRBV2; the match to TRBD1 covers 10 bases. CDR1 and CDR2 (germline): SNHLY, FYNNEI. The CDR3 runs to 17 residues.

This clonotype was seen ten or more times. This chain links TRBV20-1 with TRBJ1-6; D not certain. The germline gives CDR1 DFQATT, CDR2 SNEGSKA (reference sequence). The V end was cut by 3 bases, the J end by 7 bases, with 13 bases between. The CDR3 loop spans 14 amino acids. In nucleotides, the CDR3 is TGCAGTGCTAGTCTCGCCGTGGGGAATTCACCCCTCCACTTT. As protein: CSASLAVGNSPLHF.

This clonotype was observed many times. This sequence joins TRBV30 and TRBJ2-7; D uncertain. Trimming removed 5 bases from V and 2 bases from J, with 7 bases in between. Germline V gene data show CDR1 as GTSNPN and CDR2 as SVGIG (reference sequence). The CDR3 runs 11 residues. CDR3 bases: TGTGCCTGGGAAGAAGCCTACGAGCAGTACTTC. It specifies CAWEEAYEQYF.

Points on this clonotype: The germline gene is not matched at one end of the junction; a read error may be the cause. The genes are TRBV16 and TRBJ2-7; D possibly corresponds to TRBD2 (8 bases). The CDR3 length is 17 residues. Germline V gives CDR1 KGHSY, CDR2 FQNENV. CDR3 DNA: TGTGCCAGCAGCCTTCGGGAGGGGGCGATAACCACCGGGGAGCTGTACTTC. This sequence encodes CASSLREGAITTGELYF.

Of note for this clonotype: A read error may account for a junction end that differs from germline. This chain joins TRBV2 and TRBJ2-1; TRBD2 agrees at 8 bases. This CDR3 is built from 13 residues. Germline V CDR1 and CDR2: SNHLY, FYNNEI. The chain's CDR3 is CAGREGLANEQFF. The CDR3 nucleotides read TGTGCCGGCAGAGAAGGACTAGCCAATGAGCAGTTCTTC.